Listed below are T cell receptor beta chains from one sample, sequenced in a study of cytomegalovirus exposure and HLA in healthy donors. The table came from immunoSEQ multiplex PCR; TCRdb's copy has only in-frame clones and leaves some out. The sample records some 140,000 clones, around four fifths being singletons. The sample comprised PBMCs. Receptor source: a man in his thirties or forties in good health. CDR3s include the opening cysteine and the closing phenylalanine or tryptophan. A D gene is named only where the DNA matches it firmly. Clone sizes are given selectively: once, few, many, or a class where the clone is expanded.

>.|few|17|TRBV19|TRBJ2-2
CASSIEGRLLNTGELFF
TGTGCCAGTAGTATAGAGGGGAGACTCTTGAACACCGGGGAGCTGTTTTTT
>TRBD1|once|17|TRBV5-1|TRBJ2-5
CASSPALAGGKAETQYF
TGCGCCAGCAGCCCGGCACTGGCAGGGGGCAAGGCGGAGACCCAGTACTTC
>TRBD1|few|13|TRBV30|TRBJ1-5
CAWSVNRGQPQHF
TGTGCCTGGAGTGTAAACAGGGGACAGCCCCAGCATTTT
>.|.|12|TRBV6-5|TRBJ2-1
CASSRTNNEQFF
TGTGCCAGCAGCCGCACTAACAATGAGCAGTTCTTC
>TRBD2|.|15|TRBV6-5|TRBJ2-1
CASNQGGTSGSGQFF
TGTGCCAGCAACCAGGGCGGGACTAGCGGGAGTGGGCAGTTCTTC
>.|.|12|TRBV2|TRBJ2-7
CASSTTGFEQYF
TGTGCCAGCAGTACCACAGGGTTCGAGCAGTACTTC
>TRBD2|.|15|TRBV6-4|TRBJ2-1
CASSAGTSDYNEQFF
TGTGCCAGCAGCGCCGGGACTAGCGATTACAATGAGCAGTTCTTC
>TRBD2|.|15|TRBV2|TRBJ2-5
CATKTQGTSSETQYF
TGTGCCACCAAGACCCAGGGGACTAGCTCAGAGACCCAGTACTTC
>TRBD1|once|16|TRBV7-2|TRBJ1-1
CASSWFGQGLNTEAFF
TGTGCCAGCAGCTGGTTCGGACAGGGGCTGAACACTGAAGCTTTCTTT
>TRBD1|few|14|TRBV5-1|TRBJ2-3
CASSLDRGTDTQYF
TGCGCCAGCAGCTTGGACAGGGGGACAGATACGCAGTATTTT
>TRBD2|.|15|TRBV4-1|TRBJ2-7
CASSQASGGWYEQYF
TGCGCCAGCAGCCAAGCTAGCGGAGGATGGTACGAGCAGTACTTC
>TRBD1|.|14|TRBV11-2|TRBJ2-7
CASSAQDRVGEQYF
TGTGCCAGCAGCGCCCAGGACAGGGTGGGGGAGCAGTACTTC
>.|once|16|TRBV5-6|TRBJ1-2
CASSLGMSGRFYGYTF
TGTGCCAGCAGCTTGGGGATGTCGGGGAGATTCTATGGCTACACCTTC
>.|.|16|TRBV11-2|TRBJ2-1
CASSSYPGPGANEQFF
TGTGCCAGCAGCTCCTACCCCGGGCCGGGAGCCAATGAGCAGTTCTTC
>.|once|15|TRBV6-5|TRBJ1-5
CASSYSTAGGQPQHF
TGTGCCAGCAGTTACTCGACTGCGGGGGGCCAGCCCCAGCATTTT
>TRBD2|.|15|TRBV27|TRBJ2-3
CASSSLAFSTDTQYF
TGTGCCAGCAGTTCACTAGCGTTTAGCACAGATACGCAGTATTTT
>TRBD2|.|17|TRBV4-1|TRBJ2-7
CASSQGLAGWSSYEQYF
TGCGCCAGCAGCCAAGGTTTAGCGGGTTGGAGCTCCTACGAGCAGTACTTC
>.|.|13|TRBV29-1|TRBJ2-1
CSVDREIQTEQFF
TGCAGCGTTGACCGGGAGATACAAACTGAGCAGTTCTTC
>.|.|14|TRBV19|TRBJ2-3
CASSIARVTDTQYF
TGTGCCAGTAGTATAGCGCGGGTTACAGATACGCAGTATTTT
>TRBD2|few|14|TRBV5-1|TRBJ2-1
CASSPRQREDEQFF
TGCGCCAGCAGCCCGAGGCAGCGGGAGGATGAGCAGTTCTTC
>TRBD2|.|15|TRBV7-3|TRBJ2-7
CASSFHSGDAYEQYF
TGTGCCAGCAGCTTCCATAGCGGGGACGCCTACGAGCAGTACTTC
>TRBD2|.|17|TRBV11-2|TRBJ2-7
CASSLGGLADSSYEQYF
TGTGCCAGCAGCTTGGGAGGACTAGCGGACAGCTCCTACGAGCAGTACTTC
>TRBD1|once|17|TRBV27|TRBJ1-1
CASREEYRDRFFAEAFF
TGTGCCAGCAGAGAAGAGTACCGGGACAGGTTCTTCGCTGAAGCTTTCTTT
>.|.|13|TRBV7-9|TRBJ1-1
CASSLSGVTEAFF
TGTGCCAGCAGCTTATCAGGGGTCACTGAAGCTTTCTTT
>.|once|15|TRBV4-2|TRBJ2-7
CASSQRIAASYEQYF
TGTGCCAGCAGCCAACGGATAGCGGCCTCCTACGAGCAGTACTTC
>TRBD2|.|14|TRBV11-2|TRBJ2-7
CASSRGLPSYEQYF
TGTGCCAGCAGCCGGGGACTACCATCCTACGAGCAGTACTTC
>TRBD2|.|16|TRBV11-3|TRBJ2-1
CASSLAEREWAHEQFF
TGTGCCAGCAGCTTAGCGGAGCGGGAGTGGGCCCATGAGCAGTTCTTC
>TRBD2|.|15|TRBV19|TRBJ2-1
CASTAGEAGGNEQFF
TGTGCCAGTACGGCGGGGGAAGCGGGAGGCAATGAGCAGTTCTTC
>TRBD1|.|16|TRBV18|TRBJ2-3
CASSPQGQGFSDTQYF
TGTGCCAGCTCACCACAGGGACAGGGTTTTTCAGATACGCAGTATTTT
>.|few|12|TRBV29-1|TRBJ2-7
CSAAKSSYEQYF
TGCAGCGCTGCTAAGAGCTCCTACGAGCAGTACTTC
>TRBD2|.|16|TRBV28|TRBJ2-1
CASSQGFSGRAAEQFF
TGTGCCAGCAGTCAAGGATTTAGCGGGAGGGCCGCTGAGCAGTTCTTC
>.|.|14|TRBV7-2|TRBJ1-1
CASSLGLLNTEAFF
TGTGCCAGCAGCTTAGGACTTCTAAACACTGAAGCTTTCTTT
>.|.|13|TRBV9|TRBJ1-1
CASSVQGNTEAFF
TGTGCCAGCAGCGTGCAGGGGAACACTGAAGCTTTCTTT
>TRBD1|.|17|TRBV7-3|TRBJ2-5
CASSPNIGDRGRETQYF
TGTGCCAGCAGCCCCAATATAGGGGACAGGGGGCGAGAGACCCAGTACTTC
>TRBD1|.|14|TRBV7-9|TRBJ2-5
CASSLAGPGGTQYF
TGTGCCAGCAGCTTAGCAGGGCCAGGGGGGACCCAGTACTTC
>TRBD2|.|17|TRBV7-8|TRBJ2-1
CASRKSRLAGEGGEQFF
TGTGCCAGCAGAAAGTCTCGACTAGCGGGAGAGGGCGGTGAGCAGTTCTTC
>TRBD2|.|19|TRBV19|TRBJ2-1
CASSTRPRVVLAGGYEQFF
TGTGCCAGTAGTACGAGACCCCGTGTGGTCCTAGCGGGAGGGTATGAGCAGTTCTTC
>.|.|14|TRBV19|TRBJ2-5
CASSIGSRTETQYF
TGTGCCAGTAGTATCGGATCTAGAACAGAGACCCAGTACTTC
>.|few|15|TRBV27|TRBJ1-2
CASSLAPDGNYGYTF
TGTGCCAGCAGTTTGGCCCCTGACGGGAACTATGGCTACACCTTC
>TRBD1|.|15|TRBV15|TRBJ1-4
CATSRAPDRLEKLFF
TGTGCCACCAGCAGAGCTCCGGACAGGCTTGAAAAACTGTTTTTT
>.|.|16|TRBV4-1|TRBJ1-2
CASSPSPQGNNYGYTF
TGCGCCAGCAGCCCGTCACCCCAGGGGAATAACTATGGCTACACCTTC
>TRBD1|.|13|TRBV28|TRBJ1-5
CASGWGQDQPQHF
TGTGCCAGCGGCTGGGGACAGGATCAGCCCCAGCATTTT
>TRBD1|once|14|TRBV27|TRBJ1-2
CASSPGTGIGGYTF
TGTGCCAGCAGTCCCGGGACAGGGATAGGTGGCTACACCTTC
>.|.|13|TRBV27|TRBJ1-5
CASSLTRTVPQHF
TGTGCCAGCAGTTTGACAAGGACAGTGCCCCAGCATTTT
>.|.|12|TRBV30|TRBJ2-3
CAWKLGTDTQYF
TGTGCCTGGAAACTCGGCACAGATACGCAGTATTTT
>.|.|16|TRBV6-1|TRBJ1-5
CASSDLAGASNQPQHF
TGTGCCAGCAGTGACCTAGCGGGAGCGAGCAATCAGCCCCAGCATTTT
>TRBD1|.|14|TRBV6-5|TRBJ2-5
CASSNDRVQETQYF
TGTGCCAGCAGTAACGACAGGGTCCAAGAGACCCAGTACTTC
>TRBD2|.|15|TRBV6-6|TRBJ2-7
CASSYSTQGGYEQYF
TGTGCCAGCAGTTACTCGACCCAGGGAGGGTACGAGCAGTACTTC
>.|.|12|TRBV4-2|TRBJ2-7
CASSPPSYEQYF
TGTGCCAGCAGTCCCCCGAGCTACGAGCAGTACTTC
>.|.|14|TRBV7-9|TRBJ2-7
CASSLDGGAYEQYF
TGTGCCAGCAGCTTAGATGGAGGAGCCTACGAGCAGTACTTC
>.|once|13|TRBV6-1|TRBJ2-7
CASIGVSAYEQYF
TGTGCCAGTATAGGGGTATCGGCCTACGAGCAGTACTTC
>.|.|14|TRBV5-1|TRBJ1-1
CASSLGAGNTEAFF
TGCGCCAGCAGCTTAGGGGCCGGTAACACTGAAGCTTTCTTT
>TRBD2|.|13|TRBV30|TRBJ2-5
CAWSYMGGETQYF
TGTGCCTGGAGTTATATGGGGGGGGAGACCCAGTACTTC
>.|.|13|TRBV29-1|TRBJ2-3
CSVEPGGKGTQYF
TGCAGCGTTGAACCCGGGGGAAAAGGTACGCAGTATTTT